These T cell receptor beta chains were read from a single sample in a study of T cell responses to AZD1222 COVID-19 vaccine. Repertoires were generated with immunoSEQ multiplex PCR, while TCRdb's copy carries only in-frame clones and drops some. The sample has more than 75,000 clones, 83% seen once; the top ten hold 1.3%. Sequenced here: peripheral blood, sampled 28 days after the second AZD1222 dose. Receptor source: an adult who received the AZD1222 COVID-19 vaccine. Each CDR3 is given with its conserved first and last residue. The order of the fields is clone size, D gene, V gene, J gene, CDR3 DNA, CDR3 protein. The D gene is left open where the match is weak. The size field is filled for only some rows; it gives once, few, many or a size class.

size: NA
D: TRBD2
V: TRBV7-2
J: TRBJ2-1
DNA: TGTGCCAGCTTCCTCGGTTCGCGGGGGTACAATGAGCAGTTCTTC
CDR3: CASFLGSRGYNEQFF

size: NA
D: TRBD2
V: TRBV5-6
J: TRBJ2-1
DNA: TGTGCCTGCAAGCGGGAGAACTACAATGAGCAGTTCTTC
CDR3: CACKRENYNEQFF

size: few
D: NA
V: TRBV19
J: TRBJ2-3
DNA: TGTGCCAGTAGTAGAGGGGCAGGGAGGACTCCTACGCAGTATTTT
CDR3: CASSRGAGRTPTQYF

size: NA
D: NA
V: TRBV20-1
J: TRBJ2-7
DNA: TGCAGTGCTAGTAGGACAGCCTACGAGCAGTACTTC
CDR3: CSASRTAYEQYF

size: NA
D: TRBD1
V: TRBV19
J: TRBJ2-5
DNA: TGTGCCAGTAGTATCTCGACAGGGCGAGAGACCCAGTACTTC
CDR3: CASSISTGRETQYF

size: NA
D: TRBD2
V: TRBV25-1
J: TRBJ2-1
DNA: TGTGCCAGCACGGGGGGTTTTGAGCAGTTCTTC
CDR3: CASTGGFEQFF

size: NA
D: NA
V: TRBV7-7
J: TRBJ1-1
DNA: TGTGCTACCAATGGGGGGTCGAACACTGAAGCTTTCTTT
CDR3: CATNGGSNTEAFF

size: NA
D: TRBD2
V: TRBV18
J: TRBJ2-5
DNA: TGTGCCAGCTCGCTGACTAGCGGGAGGCAGGGAGAGACCCAGTACTTC
CDR3: CASSLTSGRQGETQYF

size: NA
D: TRBD1
V: TRBV7-9
J: TRBJ1-1
DNA: TGTGCCAGCAGCTTCCCACCGGGACAGGACCGAGAAGCTTTCTTT
CDR3: CASSFPPGQDREAFF

size: few
D: NA
V: TRBV27
J: TRBJ1-5
DNA: TGTGCCAGCAGTTTACAGCCAGGAAGCAATCAGCCCCAGCATTTT
CDR3: CASSLQPGSNQPQHF

size: once
D: NA
V: TRBV27
J: TRBJ1-6
DNA: TGTGCCAGCAGTTTGGCGGCGGGATCCTATAATTCACCCCTCCACTTT
CDR3: CASSLAAGSYNSPLHF

size: NA
D: NA
V: TRBV19
J: TRBJ1-6
DNA: TGTGCCAGTAGTGGGGCGACATATTCACCCCTCCACTTT
CDR3: CASSGATYSPLHF

size: NA
D: NA
V: TRBV7-3
J: TRBJ1-2
DNA: TGTGCCAGCAGCCCCCCCCAGGGAGTGGATGGCTACACCTTC
CDR3: CASSPPQGVDGYTF

size: NA
D: NA
V: TRBV6-2/TRBV6-3
J: TRBJ1-5
DNA: TGTGCCAGCAGTTACAGGCCCCTAAGGGATCAGCCCCAGCATTTT
CDR3: CASSYRPLRDQPQHF

size: once
D: NA
V: TRBV27
J: TRBJ2-7
DNA: TGTGCCAGCAGTTCCCGACAGGATGGCTACGAGCAGTACTTC
CDR3: CASSSRQDGYEQYF

size: few
D: NA
V: TRBV27
J: TRBJ1-4
DNA: TGTGCCAGCAGTTTAACTCGCGGTAATGAAAAACTGTTTTTT
CDR3: CASSLTRGNEKLFF

size: NA
D: NA
V: TRBV7-2
J: TRBJ1-2
DNA: TGTGCCAGCAGCTTAGACAATAACTATGGCTACACCTTC
CDR3: CASSLDNNYGYTF

size: NA
D: NA
V: TRBV3-1/TRBV3-2
J: TRBJ2-7
DNA: TGTGCCAGCAGCCAGTACTACGAGCAGTACTTC
CDR3: CASSQYYEQYF

size: NA
D: NA
V: TRBV13
J: TRBJ2-5
DNA: TGTGCCAGCAGCCGAGGAGGCAGGGGAGAGACCCAGTACTTC
CDR3: CASSRGGRGETQYF

size: NA
D: NA
V: TRBV12-2
J: TRBJ2-1
DNA: TGTGCAAGTCGCGCAGACTATGTTGAAAATGAGCAGTTCTTC
CDR3: CASRADYVENEQFF

size: NA
D: TRBD1
V: TRBV7-9
J: TRBJ1-1
DNA: TGTGCCAGCAGCATCACAGGGGTGGGCACTGAAGCTTTCTTT
CDR3: CASSITGVGTEAFF

size: NA
D: NA
V: TRBV12-3/TRBV12-4
J: TRBJ2-7
DNA: TGTGCCAGCAGTACCATTCCATACGAGCAGTACTTC
CDR3: CASSTIPYEQYF

size: NA
D: NA
V: TRBV27
J: TRBJ2-3
DNA: TGTGCCAGCAGTTTAGGAGAGGGATATAACACAGATACGCAGTATTTT
CDR3: CASSLGEGYNTDTQYF

size: NA
D: NA
V: TRBV27
J: TRBJ1-1
DNA: TGTGCCAGCAAATGGGGCAGCATGAACACTGAAGCTTTCTTT
CDR3: CASKWGSMNTEAFF

size: NA
D: NA
V: TRBV7-2
J: TRBJ2-3
DNA: TGTGCCAGCAGCCCTGGCGGTGCCCACGATACGCAGTATTTT
CDR3: CASSPGGAHDTQYF

size: NA
D: TRBD1
V: TRBV7-2
J: TRBJ1-5
DNA: TGTGCCAGCAGCCAGGGACAGGGGGCGACTCAGCCCCAGCATTTT
CDR3: CASSQGQGATQPQHF

size: NA
D: TRBD1
V: TRBV6-5
J: TRBJ1-4
DNA: TGTGCCAGCAGTCCTCAGGGGGCACGGGAAAAACTGTTTTTT
CDR3: CASSPQGAREKLFF

size: NA
D: NA
V: TRBV28
J: TRBJ2-2
DNA: TGTGCCAGCATGACACGACGAGCGAACACCGGGGAGCTGTTTTTT
CDR3: CASMTRRANTGELFF

size: NA
D: TRBD2
V: TRBV7-2
J: TRBJ2-1
DNA: TGTGCCAGCACCACCTTAGGGACTAGCGGGACTTACAATGAGCAGTTCTTC
CDR3: CASTTLGTSGTYNEQFF

size: NA
D: TRBD1
V: TRBV6-6
J: TRBJ1-2
DNA: TGTGCCAGCAGTCCAGGGACAGGGGGCGTTAGTAGCTATGGCTACACCTTC
CDR3: CASSPGTGGVSSYGYTF

size: NA
D: TRBD1
V: TRBV5-1
J: TRBJ1-5
DNA: TGCGCCAGCAGCCCGGGACAGGGGCTGGGACAGCCCCAGCATTTT
CDR3: CASSPGQGLGQPQHF

size: NA
D: NA
V: TRBV7-2
J: TRBJ2-2
DNA: TGTGCCAGCAGCTTAGGCTTAGGGGCCGGGGAGCTGTTTTTT
CDR3: CASSLGLGAGELFF

size: once
D: TRBD1
V: TRBV6-1
J: TRBJ1-2
DNA: TGTGCCAGCAGTGAAAGGACAGGGCGTGGCTACACCTTC
CDR3: CASSERTGRGYTF

size: NA
D: NA
V: TRBV28
J: TRBJ1-5
DNA: TGTGCCAGCAGTCTCAGGAAACAAAATCAGCCCCAGCATTTT
CDR3: CASSLRKQNQPQHF